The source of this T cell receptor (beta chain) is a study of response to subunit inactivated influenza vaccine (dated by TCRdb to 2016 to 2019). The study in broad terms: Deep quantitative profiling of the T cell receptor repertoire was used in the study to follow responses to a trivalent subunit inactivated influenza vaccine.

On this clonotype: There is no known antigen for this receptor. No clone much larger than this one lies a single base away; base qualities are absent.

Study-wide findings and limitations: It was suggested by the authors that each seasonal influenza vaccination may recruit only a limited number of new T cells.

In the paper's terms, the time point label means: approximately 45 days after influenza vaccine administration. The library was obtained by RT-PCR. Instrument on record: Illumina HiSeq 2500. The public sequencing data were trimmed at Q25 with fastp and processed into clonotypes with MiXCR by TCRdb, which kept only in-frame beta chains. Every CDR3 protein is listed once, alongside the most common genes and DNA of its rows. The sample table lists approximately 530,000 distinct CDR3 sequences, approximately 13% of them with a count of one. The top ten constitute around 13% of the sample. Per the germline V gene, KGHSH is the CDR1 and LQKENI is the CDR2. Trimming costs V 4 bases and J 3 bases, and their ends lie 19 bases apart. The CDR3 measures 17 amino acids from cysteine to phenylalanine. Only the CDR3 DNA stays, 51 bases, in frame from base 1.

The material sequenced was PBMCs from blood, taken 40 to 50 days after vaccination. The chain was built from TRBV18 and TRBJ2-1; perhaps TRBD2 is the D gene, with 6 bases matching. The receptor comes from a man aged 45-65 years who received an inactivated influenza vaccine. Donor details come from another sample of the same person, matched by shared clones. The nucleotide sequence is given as TGTGCCAGCTCACTCACCCAACGGGACTCGATCTACAATGAGCAGTTCTTC. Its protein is CASSLTQRDSIYNEQFF. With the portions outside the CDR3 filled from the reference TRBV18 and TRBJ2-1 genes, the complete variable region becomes NAGVMQNPRHLVRRRGQEARLRCSPMKGHSHVYWYRQLPEEGLKFMVYLQKENIIDESGMPKERFSAEFPKEGPSILRIQQVVRGDSAAYFCASSLTQRDSIYNEQFFGPGTRLTVL.